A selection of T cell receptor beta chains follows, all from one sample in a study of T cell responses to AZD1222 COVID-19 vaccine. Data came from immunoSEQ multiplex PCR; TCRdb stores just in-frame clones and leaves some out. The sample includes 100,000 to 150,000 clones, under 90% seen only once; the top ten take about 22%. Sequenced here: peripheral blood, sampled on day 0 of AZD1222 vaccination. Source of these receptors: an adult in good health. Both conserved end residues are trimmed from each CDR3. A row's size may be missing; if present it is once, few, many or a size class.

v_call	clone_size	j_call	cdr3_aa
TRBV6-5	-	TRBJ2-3	ASMESSGLPDTQY
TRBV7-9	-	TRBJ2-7	ASSQRERDPYEQY
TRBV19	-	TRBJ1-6	ASSMMVNDNSPLH
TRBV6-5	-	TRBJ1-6	ASTLPETDISPLH
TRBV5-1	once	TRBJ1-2	ASSLRTGGVSYGYT
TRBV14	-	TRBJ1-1	ASSQDRRNTEAF
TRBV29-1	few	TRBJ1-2	SVVPTNLPIYGYT
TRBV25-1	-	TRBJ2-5	ASSDDRGQETQY
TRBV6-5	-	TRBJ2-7	ASSYEAGWTHEQY
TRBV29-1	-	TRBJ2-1	SVEDLDEPYNEQF
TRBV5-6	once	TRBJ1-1	ASSYHPNTEAF
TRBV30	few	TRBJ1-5	AWSPSPDQPQH
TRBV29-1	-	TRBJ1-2	SASPWTDGYT
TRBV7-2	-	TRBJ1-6	ASSFWGEGLTPLH
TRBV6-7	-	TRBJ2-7	ARKLREQY
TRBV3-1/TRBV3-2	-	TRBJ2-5	ASRLFSGGSQETQY
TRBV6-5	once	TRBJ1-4	ASSYSNNEKLF
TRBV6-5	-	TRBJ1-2	ASSYERAGYGYT
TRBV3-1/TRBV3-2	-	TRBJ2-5	ASSHGQTSETQY
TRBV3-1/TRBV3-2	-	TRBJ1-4	ASRHREGATNEKLF
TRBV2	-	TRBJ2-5	ASSGRLAETQY
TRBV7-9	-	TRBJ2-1	ASSRLVVDNSEGTGRNNEQF
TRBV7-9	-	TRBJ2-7	ASSFELDSYEQY
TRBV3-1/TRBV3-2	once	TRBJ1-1	ASSQYNGETEAF
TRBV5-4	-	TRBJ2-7	ASSLRTAGSEQY
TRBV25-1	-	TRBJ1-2	ASKEDRTGVNYGYT
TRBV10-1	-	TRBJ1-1	ASSFPGGTEAF
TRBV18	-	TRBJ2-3	ASSPRPKELDTQY
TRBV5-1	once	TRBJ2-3	ASSPQGGARTDTQY
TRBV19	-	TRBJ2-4	ASKGQLAKNIQY
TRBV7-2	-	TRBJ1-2	ASSEAITGGGDYGYT
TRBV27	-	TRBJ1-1	ASSFFQGPEAF
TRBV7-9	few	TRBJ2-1	ASSLGGSGAYNEQF
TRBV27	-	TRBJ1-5	ASSLLGADQPQH
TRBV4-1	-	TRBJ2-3	ASSQARGSTDTQY
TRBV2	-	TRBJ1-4	ASSVGQGFEKLF
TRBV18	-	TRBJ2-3	ASSPLAWAERTDTQY
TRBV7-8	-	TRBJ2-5	ASSPGLETQY
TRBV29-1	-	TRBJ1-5	SVVTNSNGNQPQH
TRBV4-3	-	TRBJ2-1	ASSRLTGTPWDEQF
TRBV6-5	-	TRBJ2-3	ASSYSSGNQDTQY
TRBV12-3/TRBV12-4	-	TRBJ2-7	ASSLRESEQY
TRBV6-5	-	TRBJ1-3	ASRGKVSGNTIY
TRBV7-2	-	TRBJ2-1	ASSPPWEEQF
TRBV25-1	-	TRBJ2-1	ASSDLSASGGSYNEQF
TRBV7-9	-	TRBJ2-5	ASSSDGGAGETQY
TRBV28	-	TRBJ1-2	ASYVSGVYGYT
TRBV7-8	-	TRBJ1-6	ASSFGGGNSPLH
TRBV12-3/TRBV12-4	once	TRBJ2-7	ASSLAGYEQY
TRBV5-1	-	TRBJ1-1	ASSLETANTEAF
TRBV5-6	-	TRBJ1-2	ASSWTGGGYYGYT
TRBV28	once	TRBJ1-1	ASPSREGNTEAF
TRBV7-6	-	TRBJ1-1	ASSSSVPGQGWNTEAF
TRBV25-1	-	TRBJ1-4	ACRGGGNEKLF
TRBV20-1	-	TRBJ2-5	SARRSGTQY